Listed below are T cell receptor beta chains from one sample, sequenced in a study of CD8+ T cells in alopecia areata. Assay: immunoSEQ multiplex PCR; the TCRdb copy retains only in-frame clones and omits some. The repertoire holds approximately 150,000 clones, with about 51% as singletons. The specimen was CD4+ T cells sorted from blood, collected at week 0. The receptors were gathered from a human donor with alopecia areata. Each CDR3 is given without its conserved first and last residue.

v_call: TRBV6-1
j_call: TRBJ1-4
cdr3_aa: ASSEAPVRTNEKLF

v_call: TRBV29-1
j_call: TRBJ2-1
cdr3_aa: SVAGRLAENEQF

v_call: TRBV28
j_call: TRBJ2-5
cdr3_aa: ASSWGVATQY

v_call: TRBV29-1
j_call: TRBJ2-1
cdr3_aa: SVRDSSYNEQF

v_call: TRBV30
j_call: TRBJ2-3
cdr3_aa: AWSVPGDPDTQY

v_call: TRBV2
j_call: TRBJ2-1
cdr3_aa: ASSEVHGGHNEQF

v_call: TRBV30
j_call: TRBJ2-7
cdr3_aa: AWSDDRSGYEQY

v_call: TRBV27
j_call: TRBJ1-5
cdr3_aa: ASSPNMPGQPQH

v_call: TRBV14
j_call: TRBJ2-6
cdr3_aa: ASSHLFSGANVLT

v_call: TRBV19
j_call: TRBJ2-7
cdr3_aa: ASRASAEQQY

v_call: TRBV5-1
j_call: TRBJ1-5
cdr3_aa: ASSGGAGQPQH

v_call: TRBV10-3
j_call: TRBJ2-7
cdr3_aa: AISQGSNEQY

v_call: TRBV7-3
j_call: TRBJ2-3
cdr3_aa: ASSSGTSSTQY